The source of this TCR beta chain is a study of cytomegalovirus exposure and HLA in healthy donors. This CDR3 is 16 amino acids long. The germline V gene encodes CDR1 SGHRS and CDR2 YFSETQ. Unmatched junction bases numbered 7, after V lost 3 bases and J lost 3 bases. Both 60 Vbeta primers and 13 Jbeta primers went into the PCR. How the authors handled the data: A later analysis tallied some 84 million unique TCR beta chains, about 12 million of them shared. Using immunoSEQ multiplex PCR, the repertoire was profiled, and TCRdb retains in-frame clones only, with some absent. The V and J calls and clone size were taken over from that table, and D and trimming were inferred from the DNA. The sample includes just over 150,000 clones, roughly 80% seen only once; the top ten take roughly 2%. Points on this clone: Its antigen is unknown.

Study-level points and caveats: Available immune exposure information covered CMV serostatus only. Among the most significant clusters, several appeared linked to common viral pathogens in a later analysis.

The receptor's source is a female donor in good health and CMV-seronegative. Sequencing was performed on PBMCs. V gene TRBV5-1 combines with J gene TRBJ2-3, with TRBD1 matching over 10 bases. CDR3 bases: TGCGCCAGCAGCTGGGGACAGGGGCAATTTACAGATACGCAGTATTTT. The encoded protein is CASSWGQGQFTDTQYF.